This paragraph reports one T cell receptor (beta chain). The sample originates from a study of blood T cell repertoires in COVID-19. The ends lost 4 bases at V and 3 bases at J; junction bases unmatched: 5. CDR3 size: 15 residues. Germline CDR1 and CDR2: MNHEY and SVGEGT. Libraries were prepared by immunoSEQ multiplex PCR; TCRdb keeps only in-frame clonotypes and omits some of them. The sample yields 300,000 to 400,000 clones, about 90% seen once. Sequenced: peripheral blood. This sequence was found in a woman aged 25 to 39 with COVID-19, enrolled during active disease. The gene calls are TRBV6-2 or TRBV6-3 and TRBJ2-3; TRBD2 aligns across 9 bases. CDR3 nucleotide sequence: TGTGCCAGCAGTTCAACTAGCGGGTATACAGATACGCAGTATTTT. Translating it yields CASSSTSGYTDTQYF.